This TCR beta chain is from a study of technical replicates of blood from a few donors. Germline-derived CDR1 and CDR2 are SGHNT and YYREEE (reference sequence). Trimming took 3 bases from V and 4 from J; bases not matched to a gene: 1. The length of the CDR3 is 12 residues. The method was immunoSEQ multiplex PCR; TCRdb's version includes in-frame clones alone and lacks a portion of them. The sample has around 54,000 clones; roughly 95% are singletons. This TCR was recovered from a human donor in good health. What was sequenced was T cells isolated from PBMCs. The chain couples TRBV5-4 to TRBJ2-7; 7 positions agree with TRBD1. CDR3: CASSSQGYEQYF. In DNA, the CDR3 is TGTGCCAGCAGCTCACAGGGGTACGAGCAGTACTTC.